A single sample is the source of the 12 T cell receptor beta chains below, sequenced in a study of blood T cell repertoires in COVID-19. Only in-frame clones appear in the TCRdb table, and some are missing; sequencing was by immunoSEQ multiplex PCR. The table shows some 120,000 clones, with 88% occurring only once. Material: peripheral blood. These receptors all stem from a human donor in a cohort sampled during active COVID-19.

The chain joins TRBV4-1 to TRBJ1-2; a possible D gene is TRBD1 (5 bases). The CDR3 length is 15 residues. V lost 4 bases and J 3 bases, leaving 15 bases between the germline ends. CDR1 and CDR2 (germline): MGHRA, YSYEKL. The CDR3 bases are TGCGCCAGCAGCCTCAAGGACACAGGTCACTATGGCTACACCTTC. Residues: CASSLKDTGHYGYTF.

DNA for the CDR3: TGTGCCAGCAGCATCGGGACTAGCGGGGGGGCTTATGAGCAGTTCTTC. Protein product: CASSIGTSGGAYEQFF. The chain couples TRBV5-4 to TRBJ2-1; 16 bases match TRBD2. This CDR3 has 16 amino acids. With 4 bases clipped from V and 8 bases from J, the junction kept 6 bases outside the gene matches. Germline CDR1 is SGHNT and CDR2 is YYREEE (reference sequence).

V gene TRBV12-5 combines with J gene TRBJ2-7, with D maybe TRBD2 (5 bases). CDR3 length equals 14 residues. CDR1 and CDR2 (germline): LGHNT, FRNRAP. Trimming pared 1 base from V and 2 bases from J, leaving 9 bases between. CDR3 loop: CASGLEGSTYEQYF. The DNA for the CDR3 is TGTGCTAGTGGTTTGGAAGGGAGCACCTACGAGCAGTACTTC.

V and J are TRBV9 and TRBJ2-5, with D perhaps matching TRBD1 (5 bases). V shed 5 bases and J shed 2 bases, with 16 bases lying between them. CDR1 and CDR2 (germline): SGDLS, YYNGEE. The CDR3 contains 15 residues. The CDR3 protein is CASSPGSTVQETQYF. DNA for the CDR3: TGTGCCAGCAGTCCGGGCTCGACAGTTCAAGAGACCCAGTACTTC.

V usage is TRBV13 and J usage is TRBJ1-1; TRBD1 might be the D (6 bases). This CDR3 has 14 amino acids. The V and J ends lost 5 bases and 5 bases respectively, with 15 bases between them. Germline CDR1 is PRHDT and CDR2 is FYEKMQ (reference sequence). Written as DNA, the CDR3 is TGTGCCAGCAGCGTACAGGGTAGGTCGACTGAAGCTTTCTTT. This sequence encodes CASSVQGRSTEAFF.

V and J are TRBV5-1 and TRBJ1-1, with D unresolved. There are 14 residues in the CDR3. Germline CDR1 is SGHRS and CDR2 is YFSETQ. V was trimmed by 0 bases and J by 1 base, leaving 7 bases between them. The CDR3, as DNA: TGCGCCAGCAGCTTGGACGTACAGAACACTGAAGCTTTCTTT. This encodes CASSLDVQNTEAFF.

This clone was seen a few times. This chain connects TRBV27 to TRBJ2-7; 8 positions agree with TRBD1. The CDR3 has 12 amino acids. V was pared by 8 bases and J by 6 bases, with 6 bases of the junction left unmatched. Germline CDR1 and CDR2: MNHEY and SMNVEV (reference sequence). CDR3 in amino acids: CASRSGGGEQYF. The CDR3, as DNA: TGTGCCAGCCGCTCAGGGGGCGGCGAGCAGTACTTC.

The V gene is TRBV11-2, the J gene TRBJ2-7, with 9 positions matching TRBD2. The trim removed 5 bases at V and 3 bases at J, leaving 11 bases unmatched. The CDR3 runs 16 residues. CDR1 and CDR2 from the germline V gene are SGHAT and FQNNGV. The CDR3 DNA sequence: TGTGCCAGCAGCCTCCTGGCGGGAGGGCCTAACTACGAGCAGTACTTC. This gives the protein CASSLLAGGPNYEQYF.

This clone was seen a few times. The CDR3 reads CASSMGGNTEAFF. The CDR3 nucleotides are TGTGCCAGTAGTATGGGAGGGAACACTGAAGCTTTCTTT. The chain employs TRBV19 and TRBJ1-1; D remains ambiguous. There are 13 residues in the CDR3. The ends were cut back, 3 bases at V and 1 base at J, with 6 bases in the middle. Germline values: CDR1 LNHDA, CDR2 SQIVND (reference sequence).

The genes are TRBV11-2 and TRBJ2-1, with TRBD2 matching over 7 bases. Germline-derived CDR1 and CDR2 are SGHAT and FQNNGV. J was trimmed by 3 bases and V by 8 bases; bases with no gene match: 7. The CDR3 length is 14 residues. CDR3 bases: TGTGCCAGCCGCGGGAGTGCCATCTACAATGAGCAGTTCTTC. Amino acid sequence: CASRGSAIYNEQFF.

This clone was found a few times. The J gene is TRBJ2-2, the V gene TRBV11-2; D is unclear. Looked up from germline, CDR1 is SGHAT and CDR2 is FQNNGV. V lost 7 bases to trimming and J lost 0 bases, with 6 bases between them. This CDR3 has 13 amino acids. CDR3 region: CASNLPNTGELFF. In DNA, the CDR3 is TGTGCCAGCAACCTACCGAACACCGGGGAGCTGTTTTTT.

V usage is TRBV7-8 and J usage is TRBJ1-2, with 9 bases aligning to TRBD1. Losses at the gene ends were 2 bases for V and 8 bases for J; bases not matched to a gene: 15. CDR3 length: 17 amino acids. Per germline, CDR1 SGHVS and CDR2 FQNEAQ. CDR3 DNA sequence: TGTGCCAGCAGCTTACTTCCCCCGGGACAGGGTACATCCGGCTACACCTTC. This sequence encodes CASSLLPPGQGTSGYTF.